Each of the 28 T cell receptor beta chains below was sequenced from the same sample in a study of control samples from healthy donors and cancer patients. Only in-frame clones appear in the TCRdb table, and some are missing; sequencing was by immunoSEQ multiplex PCR. The table includes 70,000 or so clones, 84% detected once. Sequenced sample: blood. The receptor source for this set is a man aged 50 to 60 in good health.

The table lists this clone with a few counts. The V gene is TRBV13, the J gene TRBJ2-2, with 8 bases matching TRBD1. The length of the CDR3 is 13 residues. The J segment lost 6 bases and the V segment lost 7 bases, leaving 4 bases of the junction unmatched. In germline, CDR1 is PRHDT, CDR2 FYEKMQ (reference sequence). CDR3 sequence: CASNRGESGELFF. The CDR3 bases are TGTGCCAGCAACAGGGGGGAGTCCGGGGAGCTGTTTTTT.

The chain combines TRBV24-1 with TRBJ2-7; D tentatively reads TRBD1 or TRBD2 (5 bases each). V dropped 3 bases and J dropped 0 bases, with 8 bases sitting between them. The CDR3 length is 14 residues. Germline V lookup: CDR1 KGHDR, CDR2 SFDVKD. The CDR3, as DNA: TGTGCCACCAGTGATCCCGGGACCTCCTACGAGCAGTACTTC. Its protein is CATSDPGTSYEQYF.

This clone has only a few counts. The chain joins TRBV10-3 to TRBJ1-5; D might be TRBD1 (6 bases). The length of the CDR3 is 19 residues. CDR1 is ENHRY and CDR2 is SYGVKD in the germline V gene. V was pared by 2 bases and J by 5 bases, with 25 bases between. The CDR3 is CAISETTTGKAWVDQPQHF. The CDR3, as DNA: TGTGCCATCAGTGAGACTACGACAGGAAAGGCTTGGGTTGATCAGCCCCAGCATTTT.

About this clone itself: Sequence at one end of the junction differs from germline and may be a read error. The chain links TRBV4-3 to TRBJ2-7; D possibly corresponds to TRBD2 (5 bases). There are 19 residues in the CDR3. Germline assignment: CDR1 LGHNA and CDR2 YSLEER. CDR3 nucleotide sequence: TGCGCCAGCAGCCAAGAAACCCCGTGGGCTAGCTCCCGCTCCTACGAGCGGTACTTC. Translating gives CASSQETPWASSRSYERYF.

V and J are TRBV11-2 and TRBJ2-2; 11 bases are shared with TRBD2. The germline V gene has CDR1 SGHAT and CDR2 FQNNGV. The J segment lost 10 bases and the V segment lost 7 bases, leaving 11 bases of the junction unmatched. The CDR3 runs to 15 residues. As DNA, the CDR3 is TGTGCCAGCACCCCAGGGGCTAGCGGGGGGAAGGAGCTGTTTTTT. As protein: CASTPGASGGKELFF.

Comments on this clone: Its ends do not fully match the called genes, so a read error is possible. The V gene is TRBV7-9, the J gene TRBJ1-4, with unresolved D. Looked up from germline, CDR1 is SEHNR and CDR2 is FQNEAQ (reference sequence). The length of the CDR3 is 14 residues. CDR3 residues: CASRLGNSGEKLFF. In DNA form, the CDR3 reads TGTGCCAGCAGGTTAGGGAACTCCGGTGAAAAACTGTTTTTT.

The chain employs TRBV2 and TRBJ2-3, with D possibly being TRBD1 (5 bases). V was pared by 6 bases and J by 4 bases, with 17 bases between. The CDR3 loop spans 15 amino acids. Germline V gene data show CDR1 as SNHLY and CDR2 as FYNNEI. CDR3 DNA sequence: TGTGCCAGCAGATTCTATGGGGCGCAGGCAGATACGCAGTATTTT. This gives the protein CASRFYGAQADTQYF.

The V and J genes are TRBV7-2 and TRBJ1-3; TRBD1 matches 9 bases. The germline CDR1 and CDR2 sequences are SGHTA and FQGNSA. The junction had 5 bases not matched to a gene; V was cut back by 1 base and J by 7 bases. CDR3 length: 15 amino acids. CDR3 in amino acids: CASSLGPQGANTIYF. The CDR3 bases are TGTGCCAGCAGCTTAGGCCCACAGGGGGCGAACACCATATATTTT.

The chain employs TRBV10-3 and TRBJ2-5, with 11 bases matching TRBD2. The germline gives CDR1 ENHRY, CDR2 SYGVKD. The CDR3 has 20 residues. J lost 2 bases, V lost 6 bases, and 20 bases had no gene match. The CDR3 sequence is CAISVGGGTSGSKPQETQYF. The CDR3 nucleotides are TGTGCCATCAGCGTTGGAGGGGGAACTAGCGGGAGCAAGCCACAAGAGACCCAGTACTTC.

CDR3 amino acids: CASSIDTFSYEQYF. The CDR3 coding sequence is TGTGCCAGTAGTATAGATACATTTTCCTACGAGCAGTACTTC. The V call is TRBV19, the J call TRBJ2-7, with D uncertain. Looked up from germline, CDR1 is LNHDA and CDR2 is SQIVND (reference sequence). The V end was cut by 0 bases, the J end by 1 base, with 7 bases between. CDR3 size: 14 residues.

The V and J genes are TRBV19 and TRBJ2-3, with 7 bases aligning to TRBD1. The V segment lost 5 bases and the J segment 2 bases; nucleotides outside the gene matches: 7. Germline CDR1 is LNHDA and CDR2 is SQIVND (reference sequence). The CDR3 spans 15 residues. The CDR3 DNA reads as TGTGCCAGTAGTTTAGGACAGGCTTACACAGATACGCAGTATTTT. Its protein is CASSLGQAYTDTQYF.

The rearrangement joins TRBV19 to TRBJ1-6; perhaps TRBD1 as D (5 bases). V was clipped by 1 base and J by 6 bases, with 13 bases between them. Looked up from germline, CDR1 is LNHDA and CDR2 is SQIVND (reference sequence). The CDR3 has 16 residues. Here the CDR3 reads CASSIGAGTPNSPLHF. DNA of the CDR3: TGTGCCAGTAGTATAGGGGCCGGGACCCCTAATTCACCCCTCCACTTT.

The DNA for the CDR3 is TGTGCCACCAAGGGAACTAGCACCTCCTCCTACAATGAGCAGTTCTTC. Translation gives CATKGTSTSSYNEQFF. This sequence joins TRBV15 and TRBJ2-1; possibly TRBD2 for D (6 bases). This CDR3 has 16 residues. The germline V gene encodes CDR1 LNHNV and CDR2 YYDKDF (reference sequence). The V gene lost 7 bases and the J gene lost 0 bases, with 16 bases spanning the gap.

With respect to this clone: The junction departs from germline at one end; a sequencing error may be responsible. V is TRBV13 and J is TRBJ1-2; D uncertain. This CDR3 comprises 14 residues. The germline V gene has CDR1 PRHDT and CDR2 FYEKMQ (reference sequence). The CDR3 nucleotides are TGTGCCAGCAGCATAGGACCGTCCGCAAATGGCTACACCTTC. It specifies CASSIGPSANGYTF. Full variable domain (missing parts from reference TRBV13 and TRBJ1-2): AAGVIQSPRHLIKEKRETATLKCYPIPRHDTVYWYQQGPGQDPQFLISFYEKMQSDKGSIPDRFSAQQFSDYHSELNMSSLELGDSALYFCASSIGPSANGYTFGSGTRLTVV.

This clone was detected once. The V and J genes are TRBV7-2 and TRBJ2-7; 7 bases agree with TRBD2. Trimming removed 5 bases from V and 0 bases from J; junction bases left unmatched: 1. The CDR3 is made up of 13 amino acids. The germline V gene has CDR1 SGHTA and CDR2 FQGNSA. The CDR3 DNA reads as TGTGCCAGCAGCAGGGACTACTCCTACGAGCAGTACTTC. It encodes CASSRDYSYEQYF.

This rearrangement joins TRBV6-4 to TRBJ2-1; 12 bases fit TRBD2. The germline V gene encodes CDR1 MRHNA and CDR2 SNTAGT. With 6 bases clipped from V and 10 bases from J, the junction kept 13 bases outside the gene matches. This CDR3 is built from 16 residues. As DNA, the CDR3 is TGTGCCAGCAGCTTGTTTACTAGCGGGGGGCTCGGCGAGCAGTTCTTC. It codes for CASSLFTSGGLGEQFF.

This clone has a count of ten or more. V gene TRBV19 combines with J gene TRBJ2-6; TRBD1 aligns across 11 bases. V was pared by 8 bases and J by 0 bases, with 0 bases of the junction left unmatched. Germline V gene lookup returns CDR1 LNHDA and CDR2 SQIVND (reference sequence). CDR3 length: 15 residues. The CDR3 DNA sequence: TGTGCCAGTGGGACAGGGGGCTCTGGGGCCAACGTCCTGACTTTC. It is translated as CASGTGGSGANVLTF.

The chain has TRBV9 and TRBJ2-3; maybe TRBD2 (5 bases). V gave up 0 bases and J gave up 1 base, with 15 bases separating them. Germline V gene sequence: CDR1 SGDLS, CDR2 YYNGEE. This CDR3 has 17 residues. The CDR3 DNA reads TGTGCCAGCAGCGTAGGGTTGGCGGGCACCGGCACAGATACGCAGTATTTT. Protein sequence: CASSVGLAGTGTDTQYF.

This clone appeared a single time. This sequence joins TRBV7-2 and TRBJ2-5; D may be TRBD1 (6 bases). Germline values: CDR1 SGHTA, CDR2 FQGNSA. Trimming left V 3 bases short and J 9 bases short, with 14 bases between. This CDR3 has 13 residues. CDR3 loop: CASSFPGSGAQYF. DNA for the CDR3: TGTGCCAGCAGCTTCCCAGGGTCAGGGGCCCAGTACTTC.

The CDR3 region is CASSLAIDRGQYEQYF. The DNA of the CDR3 is TGCGCCAGCAGCTTGGCCATAGACAGGGGACAATACGAGCAGTACTTC. The rearrangement uses TRBV5-1 and TRBJ2-7, with 8 bases lining up with TRBD1. This CDR3 region has 16 residues. J lost 4 bases, V lost 0 bases, and 9 bases had no gene match. The germline V gene encodes CDR1 SGHRS and CDR2 YFSETQ.

The V and J genes are TRBV11-3 and TRBJ2-7, with D tentatively TRBD2 (6 bases). Between the trimmed V and J ends, which lost 6 bases and 1 base, there was a span of 16 bases. In germline, CDR1 is SGHNT, CDR2 YENEEA. The CDR3 runs to 15 residues. CDR3 nucleotide sequence: TGTGCCAGCAGGGGGAAAGGCAGCGGGTCCTACGAGCAGTACTTC. It yields the protein CASRGKGSGSYEQYF.

The rearrangement uses TRBV7-6 and TRBJ1-2; 10 positions agree with TRBD1. This CDR3 is built from 14 residues. The ends lost 5 bases at V and 2 bases at J; junction bases unmatched: 2. CDR1 and CDR2 (germline): SGHVS, FNYEAQ. Here the CDR3 DNA reads TGTGCCAGCAGCGGGGACAGGGGAAACTATGGCTACACCTTC. Amino acids: CASSGDRGNYGYTF.

The V and J genes are TRBV20-1 and TRBJ2-1; D might be TRBD1 or TRBD2, each matching 5 bases. Between the trimmed V and J ends, which lost 3 bases and 5 bases, there was a span of 11 bases. The CDR3 consists of 13 residues. Germline CDR1 and CDR2: DFQATT and SNEGSKA (reference sequence). CDR3 region: CSASLGPNNEQFF. The CDR3, as DNA: TGCAGTGCTAGTCTGGGACCAAACAATGAGCAGTTCTTC.

The chain employs TRBV28 and TRBJ1-1; possible D gene TRBD1, 5 bases. The CDR3 runs 13 residues. CDR1 MDHEN and CDR2 SYDVKM come from the germline V gene. Trimming took off 8 bases at V and 0 bases at J, with 10 bases between the two ends. The CDR3 sequence is CASPGRMNTEAFF. Here the CDR3 DNA reads TGTGCCAGCCCGGGACGGATGAACACTGAAGCTTTCTTT. Complete variable domain (other parts from reference TRBV28 and TRBJ1-1): DVKVTQSSRYLVKRTGEKVFLECVQDMDHENMFWYRQDPGLGLRLIYFSYDVKMKEKGDIPEGYSVSREKKERFSLILESASTNQTSMYLCASPGRMNTEAFFGQGTRLTVV.

The rearrangement links TRBV30 to TRBJ1-1, with 10 positions matching TRBD1. This CDR3 spans 15 amino acids. CDR1 and CDR2 from the germline V gene are GTSNPN and SVGIG (reference sequence). J was trimmed by 4 bases and V by 0 bases; bases with no gene match: 5. This CDR3 is CAWSVLGQGVTEAFF. CDR3 coding DNA: TGTGCCTGGAGTGTACTCGGACAGGGGGTCACTGAAGCTTTCTTT. The variable domain in full, with the rest retrieved from reference TRBV30 and TRBJ1-1, is SQTIHQWPATLVQPVGSPLSLECTVEGTSNPNLYWYRQAAGRGLQLLFYSVGIGQISSEVPQNLSASRPQDRQFILSSKKLLLSDSGFYLCAWSVLGQGVTEAFFGQGTRLTVV.

Turning to this clone: Other DNA sequences within the sample encode an identical CDR3. The chain combines TRBV28 with TRBJ1-5; 8 bases fit TRBD1. This CDR3 is built from 13 residues. After removal of 8 bases from V and 2 bases from J, the junction contained 2 bases not matched to a gene. Germline assignment: CDR1 MDHEN and CDR2 SYDVKM. Here the CDR3 DNA reads TGTGCCAGCTCGGACAGGGGCAATCAGCCCCAGCATTTT. This gives the protein CASSDRGNQPQHF.

The V gene is TRBV6-5, the J gene TRBJ1-2; a weak D match, TRBD1 (6 bases). The CDR3 is made up of 13 amino acids. Per germline, CDR1 MNHEY and CDR2 SVGAGI. Trimming took off 7 bases at V and 8 bases at J, with 17 bases between the two ends. CDR3 DNA: TGTGCCAGCACCCACGGGGGGCCCCGAGGCTACACCTTC. Protein product: CASTHGGPRGYTF.

The chain recombines TRBV19 with TRBJ1-1, with D possibly matching TRBD1 (5 bases). CDR1 LNHDA and CDR2 SQIVND come from the germline V gene (reference sequence). Trimming took off 1 base at V and 0 bases at J, with 12 bases between the two ends. The CDR3 covers 16 residues. CDR3 bases: TGTGCCAGTAGTATAGGTACGGGACGGTTGAACACTGAAGCTTTCTTT. Its translation is CASSIGTGRLNTEAFF.